This passage covers 28 T cell receptor beta chains from one sample sequenced in a study of CD8 T cells in ankylosing spondylitis. TCRdb used MiXCR to reprocess the 5' RACE reads, holding one entry per CDR3 protein. The sample lists approximately 140,000 distinct CDR3 sequences; approximately 9.2% were seen once. The specimen sequenced was synovial fluid, either unsorted or a sorted T cell fraction (not recorded which). These receptors came from a male donor with ankylosing spondylitis.

Here the CDR3 DNA reads TGTGCCAGCAGCTTAGAGGCGCTGGGGGAGCTGTTTTTT. Its protein is CASSLEALGELFF. The chain employs TRBV7-2 and TRBJ2-2; unclear D gene. This CDR3 has 13 residues. V lost 1 base and J lost 8, with 8 bases in between. CDR1 and CDR2 (germline): SGHTA, FQGNSA.

This clonotype was seen at least ten times. CDR3 coding DNA: TGTGCTAGTGCCGACAGTAATAGCAATCAGCCCCAGCATTTT. Protein: CASADSNSNQPQHF. The chain employs TRBV12-5 and TRBJ1-5, with D possibly TRBD1 on 5 matching bases. The CDR3 loop spans 14 amino acids. V shed 7 bases and J shed 0 bases, with 10 bases lying between them. CDR1 is LGHNT and CDR2 is FRNRAP in the germline V gene.

This clonotype has only a few counts. The V and J genes are TRBV20-1 and TRBJ2-2; tentative D call: TRBD1 (5 bases). V was shortened by 2 bases and J by 0 bases, with 13 bases between the two germline ends. The CDR3 consists of 16 residues. Germline values: CDR1 DFQATT, CDR2 SNEGSKA (reference sequence). The CDR3 is CSARLRQSSNTGELFF. In DNA form, the CDR3 reads TGCAGTGCTAGATTAAGACAGTCTTCGAACACCGGGGAGCTGTTTTTT.

In this sample, this clonotype turned up many times. V usage is TRBV10-3 and J usage is TRBJ2-7, with D tentatively TRBD2 (6 bases). The germline V gene encodes CDR1 ENHRY and CDR2 SYGVKD. This CDR3 is built from 14 residues. V was trimmed by 2 bases and J by 1 base, leaving 9 bases between them. The CDR3 loop reads CAISETGESYEQYF. The DNA for the CDR3 is TGTGCCATCAGTGAGACGGGAGAGTCCTACGAGCAGTACTTC.

This clonotype has ten or more counts. This rearrangement joins TRBV20-1 to TRBJ2-7, with D perhaps matching TRBD2 (5 bases). Trimming removed 4 bases at V and 5 bases at J, with 9 bases between. Germline CDR1 DFQATT, CDR2 SNEGSKA (reference sequence). This CDR3 contains 11 residues. Here the CDR3 DNA reads TGCAGTGCTACCCGGGATGACGAGCAGTACTTC. Amino acid sequence: CSATRDDEQYF.

This clonotype appeared a few times. Its ends do not fully match the called genes, so a read error is possible. The genes are TRBV5-5 and TRBJ2-7, with D perhaps given as TRBD1 or TRBD2 (5 bases each). From germline, CDR1 is SGHKS and CDR2 YYEKEE (reference sequence). CDR3 length equals 14 residues. CDR3 residues: CASSLTTQGMGEDF. The CDR3 DNA reads TGTGCCAGCAGCTTAACTACGCAGGGAATGGGAGAGGACTTC.

This clonotype was counted at least ten times. The gene calls are TRBV12-3 or TRBV12-4 and TRBJ1-2, with D tentatively TRBD1 (6 bases). Deletions cut 6 bases from V and 8 bases from J, with 19 bases between. CDR3 length equals 14 residues. CDR3 protein: CASSSTGQYRGYTF. The DNA for the CDR3 is TGTGCCAGCAGCTCAACAGGACAGTATCGGGGCTACACCTTC.

CDR3 nucleotides: TGCAGTGCTAGGGCTGACACCTACGAGCAGTACTTC. Translation gives CSARADTYEQYF. The V gene is TRBV20-1, the J gene TRBJ2-7; D is unclear. V was clipped by 3 bases and J by 2 bases, with 8 bases between them. Looked up from germline, CDR1 is DFQATT and CDR2 is SNEGSKA (reference sequence). The CDR3 is 12 residues long.

This clonotype was seen ten or more times. V gene TRBV5-1 combines with J gene TRBJ2-1, with 7 bases that match TRBD2. This CDR3 comprises 16 residues. Trimming removed 2 bases from V and 3 bases from J; junction bases left unmatched: 8. CDR1 SGHRS and CDR2 YFSETQ come from the germline V gene. The CDR3 DNA sequence: TGCGCCAGCAGCTTTTTGGCGGGGGTTGGCTACAATGAGCAGTTCTTC. Amino acids: CASSFLAGVGYNEQFF.

In its sample, this clonotype was seen a few times. The chain couples TRBV24-1 to TRBJ1-5, with D maybe TRBD1 (6 bases). There are 13 residues in the CDR3. The germline V gene encodes CDR1 KGHDR and CDR2 SFDVKD. V shed 4 bases and J shed 5 bases, with 8 bases lying between them. The CDR3 spells CATSENRDQPQHF. In DNA, the CDR3 is TGTGCCACCAGTGAGAACAGGGATCAGCCCCAGCATTTT.

In this sample, this clonotype turned up many times. The rearrangement uses TRBV10-3 and TRBJ2-1; 13 bases match TRBD2. V lost 10 bases and J lost 3; bases outside the gene matches: 12. The CDR3 sequence is 17 residues long. CDR1 ENHRY and CDR2 SYGVKD come from the germline V gene. The DNA for the CDR3 is TGTGCCACCAAAAAGTGGACTAGCGGGGGTAACTACAATGAGCAGTTCTTC. Translating gives CATKKWTSGGNYNEQFF.

This clonotype was picked up many times. The chain has TRBV5-1 and TRBJ2-1, with D possibly TRBD2 on 6 matching bases. This CDR3 contains 14 residues. Germline CDR1 is SGHRS and CDR2 is YFSETQ. V lost 4 bases to trimming and J lost 2 bases, with 10 bases between them. Here the CDR3 DNA reads TGCGCCAGCAGCGATGGAGGGCCCTACAATGAGCAGTTCTTC. Translating it yields CASSDGGPYNEQFF.

The V call is TRBV2, the J call TRBJ2-3; 7 nucleotides agree with TRBD2. The V segment lost 4 bases and the J segment 0 bases; nucleotides outside the gene matches: 4. Germline values: CDR1 SNHLY, CDR2 FYNNEI. The CDR3 is 15 amino acids. CDR3 sequence: CASSAPSGSTDTQYF. The CDR3 bases are TGTGCCAGCAGTGCCCCTAGCGGAAGCACAGATACGCAGTATTTT.

The chain couples TRBV12-3 or TRBV12-4 to TRBJ1-1, with a possible D match to TRBD1 (5 bases). CDR3 length: 13 amino acids. V lost 3 bases and J 4 bases, leaving 9 bases between the germline ends. The CDR3 is CASSFQGGTEAFF. CDR3 coding DNA: TGTGCCAGCAGTTTTCAGGGCGGCACTGAAGCTTTCTTT.

In regard to this clonotype: One end of the junction varies from germline; a read error may be responsible. As DNA, the CDR3 is TGTGCTAGCAGCTTAAACTCTCACACAGATACGCAGTATTTT. As protein: CASSLNSHTDTQYF. This chain joins TRBV7-7 and TRBJ2-3, with no clear D. Germline V gives CDR1 SSHAT, CDR2 FNYEAQ (reference sequence). The CDR3 sequence is 14 residues long.

This clonotype was detected only a few times. The rearrangement joins TRBV7-2 to TRBJ2-7; D is tentatively TRBD1 or TRBD2 (6 bases each). Germline values: CDR1 SGHTA, CDR2 FQGNSA. The CDR3 extends over 16 amino acids. Trimming cost V 6 bases and J 6 bases, with 24 bases left between them. The CDR3 nucleotides are TGTGCCAGCAGTCCAGCTCTCCTGGGGGGCCGAGGCGAGCAGTACTTC. It codes for CASSPALLGGRGEQYF.

This clonotype was counted many times. The chain combines TRBV20-1 with TRBJ2-7; 9 bases agree with TRBD1. V shed 2 bases and J 2 bases; nucleotides not matched to a gene: 4. This CDR3 has 14 residues. The germline V gene encodes CDR1 DFQATT and CDR2 SNEGSKA (reference sequence). CDR3 amino acids: CSARLDRGAYEQYF. Here the CDR3 DNA reads TGCAGTGCTAGATTGGACAGGGGTGCCTACGAGCAGTACTTC.

This clonotype was counted only a few times. This chain joins TRBV5-1 and TRBJ1-2; TRBD1 matches 10 bases. V shed 4 bases, J shed 11 bases, and the junction held 11 bases outside the gene matches. From germline, CDR1 is SGHRS and CDR2 YFSETQ. The CDR3 sequence is 14 residues long. As DNA, the CDR3 is TGCGCCAGCAGCGTTGCCGGGACAGGGGATCTATACACCTTC. It encodes CASSVAGTGDLYTF.

This chain uses TRBV6-6 with TRBJ1-3; D call uncertain. Trimming left V 0 bases short and J 4 bases short, with 4 bases between. CDR3 size: 13 residues. Germline V gene sequence: CDR1 MNHNY, CDR2 SVGAGI (reference sequence). The CDR3 here is CASSYSPGNTIYF. The CDR3, as DNA: TGTGCCAGCAGTTACTCTCCGGGAAACACCATATATTTT.

This chain links TRBV12-3 or TRBV12-4 with TRBJ2-1; 8 nucleotides line up with TRBD2. The CDR3 is 14 amino acids. V shed 3 bases, J shed 4 bases, and the junction held 2 bases outside the gene matches. This chain's CDR3 is CASSFSGIYNEQFF. The CDR3, as DNA: TGTGCCAGCAGTTTTAGCGGGATATACAATGAGCAGTTCTTC.

This clonotype has ten or more counts. The J gene is TRBJ2-7, the V gene TRBV4-2; 11 nucleotides match TRBD2. The germline V gene has CDR1 LGHNA and CDR2 YNFKEQ. The CDR3 is 15 amino acids. The V and J ends lost 0 bases and 2 bases, in that order; junction bases with no gene match: 0. CDR3 DNA sequence: TGTGCCAGCAGCCAAGATAGCGGGGGGGCCTACGAGCAGTACTTC. Residues: CASSQDSGGAYEQYF.

The CDR3 protein is CASSSGGGVFQETQYF. In DNA form, the CDR3 reads TGTGCCAGCAGCTCGGGAGGAGGGGTTTTCCAAGAGACCCAGTACTTC. The genes are TRBV9 and TRBJ2-5; TRBD2 matches 7 bases. Germline CDR1 reads SGDLS; CDR2 reads YYNGEE. CDR3 size: 16 residues. Trimming cost V 4 bases and J 1 base; bases outside gene matches: 10.

In its sample, this clonotype was seen a few times. Here the CDR3 DNA reads TGTGCCACCAGCAGAGCTCAGGACGGCAATCAGCCCCAGCATTTT. The encoded protein is CATSRAQDGNQPQHF. This chain uses TRBV15 with TRBJ1-5; D is uncertain. Trimming removed 1 base at V and 2 bases at J, with 9 bases between. The CDR3 has 15 residues. Germline V lookup: CDR1 LNHNV, CDR2 YYDKDF (reference sequence).

This clonotype appeared a few times. J is TRBJ2-7 and V is TRBV5-1; TRBD1 is a possible D gene (5 bases). The CDR3 has 15 amino acids. Germline V lookup: CDR1 SGHRS, CDR2 YFSETQ. The ends were cut back, 0 bases at V and 0 bases at J, with 10 bases in the middle. The CDR3 loop reads CASSLEDTFSYEQYF. CDR3 DNA sequence: TGCGCCAGCAGCTTGGAGGACACCTTCTCCTACGAGCAGTACTTC.

This chain connects TRBV11-2 to TRBJ2-3; 10 bases agree with TRBD2. CDR1 is SGHAT, CDR2 FQNNGV, per germline. V was pared by 5 bases and J by 4 bases, with 12 bases of the junction left unmatched. CDR3 size: 17 residues. This CDR3 is CASSPLGAGGPSDTQYF. As DNA, the CDR3 is TGTGCCAGCAGCCCCCTTGGAGCGGGAGGGCCCTCAGATACGCAGTATTTT. Full variable domain (remainder filled in from reference TRBV11-2 and TRBJ2-3): EAGVAQSPRYKIIEKRQSVAFWCNPISGHATLYWYQQILGQGPKLLIQFQNNGVVDDSQLPKDRFSAERLKGVDSTLKIQPAKLEDSAVYLCASSPLGAGGPSDTQYFGPGTRLTVL.

The rearrangement uses TRBV28 and TRBJ2-1; maybe TRBD2 (5 bases). Germline loops: CDR1 MDHEN, CDR2 SYDVKM. The V and J ends lost 5 bases and 0 bases respectively, with 23 bases between them. The CDR3 totals 19 residues. CDR3 protein: CASSTRAPTSISSYNEQFF. The CDR3 coding sequence is TGTGCCAGCAGTACGAGGGCTCCCACCTCGATTAGCTCCTACAATGAGCAGTTCTTC.

The chain has TRBV6-5 and TRBJ1-2, with D perhaps matching TRBD1 (5 bases). In germline, CDR1 is MNHEY, CDR2 SVGAGI. This CDR3 contains 16 residues. Trimming took off 2 bases at V and 4 bases at J, with 17 bases between the two ends. CDR3 loop: CASSYLRRDKGYGYTF. The CDR3, as DNA: TGTGCCAGCAGTTACCTTCGCAGGGATAAAGGCTATGGCTACACCTTC.

Of note for this clonotype: Being one base from a much bigger clone, this may be a read error. The chain employs TRBV13 and TRBJ2-5; D may be TRBD2 (7 bases). This CDR3 comprises 19 residues. Germline V gene data show CDR1 as PRHDT and CDR2 as FYEKMQ (reference sequence). The CDR3 here is CASSLYKAGQLRGSESQYF. The CDR3 bases are TGTGCCAGCAGCTTATACAAAGCGGGACAACTCCGGGGGTCAGAGTCCCAGTACTTC.